Presented here are 32 T cell receptor beta chains from one specimen sequenced in a study of blood T cell repertoires in COVID-19 (dated by TCRdb to about 2020). The receptor library was made with the immunoSEQ multiplex PCR assay. The immuneACCESS repertoire file appears here via TCRdb, limited to in-frame rearrangements. These files lack a portion of the clones; in checked studies, under half of the deficit traces to unresolved V genes, and the cause of the others is not known. This sample holds about 70,000 clones; 80% to 90% were observed only once. Of the sample, more than 4.5% falls within the top ten clones. Sequencing used peripheral blood. The receptors were gathered from an elderly woman with active or convalescent COVID-19.

The rearrangement links TRBV29-1 to TRBJ2-3, with D maybe TRBD1 (5 bases). CDR1 and CDR2 from the germline V gene are SQVTM and ANQGSEA. V was clipped by 3 bases and J by 8 bases, with 18 bases between them. This CDR3 spans 14 amino acids. The CDR3, as DNA: TGCAGCGTTGAGTCGGCGCGTAGGGGTGGTACGCAGTATTTT. Translation: CSVESARRGGTQYF.

This chain links TRBV3-1 (or the pseudogene TRBV3-2) with TRBJ2-5; TRBD2 agrees at 8 bases. Germline loops: CDR1 LGHDT, CDR2 YNNKEL (reference sequence). Trimming at V came to 0 bases and at J to 2 bases, leaving 5 bases not matched to a gene. The length of the CDR3 is 16 residues. This chain's CDR3 is CASSQERGLVQETQYF. The CDR3 nucleotides read TGTGCCAGCAGCCAAGAGAGGGGACTAGTTCAAGAGACCCAGTACTTC.

The V call is TRBV12-3 or TRBV12-4, the J call TRBJ2-1, with 12 bases lining up with TRBD1. CDR3 length: 13 amino acids. V lost 6 bases, J lost 8 bases, and 2 bases stayed unmatched. Written as DNA, the CDR3 is TGTGCCAGCAGGGGACAGGGGGCAGATGAGCAGTTCTTC. Protein: CASRGQGADEQFF.

In this sample, this clone turned up a few times. The chain employs TRBV5-5 and TRBJ2-7, with 7 bases that match TRBD1. V dropped 1 base and J dropped 2; count of bases not matched to a gene: 0. CDR1 SGHKS and CDR2 YYEKEE come from the germline V gene (reference sequence). The CDR3 totals 13 residues. The CDR3 region is CASSLQGAYEQYF. The CDR3 DNA sequence: TGTGCCAGCAGCTTGCAGGGGGCCTACGAGCAGTACTTC.

This chain connects TRBV30 to TRBJ2-1; D not certain. This CDR3 contains 13 residues. The germline gives CDR1 GTSNPN, CDR2 SVGIG (reference sequence). V lost 2 bases, J lost 5 bases, and 10 bases lay in between. The CDR3 sequence: CAWSRGDDNEQFF. The CDR3 DNA is TGTGCCTGGAGTAGAGGAGACGACAATGAGCAGTTCTTC.

This clone was counted only a few times. The genes are TRBV28 and TRBJ1-5; tentatively, D is TRBD1 (6 bases). V dropped 7 bases and J dropped 1 base, with 20 bases sitting between them. Germline CDR1 reads MDHEN; CDR2 reads SYDVKM. This CDR3 has 17 residues. The CDR3 nucleotides read TGTGCCAGCACCAAATCCGGACAGTTTGGCAGCAATCAGCCCCAGCATTTT. It yields the protein CASTKSGQFGSNQPQHF.

This chain uses TRBV6-5 with TRBJ2-3; 11 bases match TRBD2. This CDR3 has 15 amino acids. Trimming cost V 6 bases and J 2 bases; bases outside gene matches: 4. Looked up from germline, CDR1 is MNHEY and CDR2 is SVGAGI. CDR3 bases: TGTGCCAGCAGCCCACTAGCGGGGGTCACAGATACGCAGTATTTT. Protein sequence: CASSPLAGVTDTQYF.

The chain has TRBV6-5 and TRBJ1-1, with 7 bases matching TRBD1. J was trimmed by 12 bases and V by 2 bases; bases with no gene match: 12. In germline, CDR1 is MNHEY, CDR2 SVGAGI. The CDR3 consists of 14 residues. The CDR3 sequence is CASSYDWDSTYPFF. The DNA of the CDR3 is TGTGCCAGCAGTTACGATTGGGACAGCACTTATCCTTTCTTT.

The chain has TRBV19 and TRBJ1-5; the D is unclear. The V and J ends lost 6 bases and 2 bases respectively, with 14 bases between them. From germline, CDR1 is LNHDA and CDR2 SQIVND (reference sequence). CDR3 length: 15 residues. CDR3 nucleotides: TGTGCCAGTAGCTGGACGGGATACGGCAATCAGCCCCAGCATTTT. Translated: CASSWTGYGNQPQHF.

The chain carries TRBV5-1 and TRBJ2-1, with TRBD2 matching over 7 bases. CDR3 length equals 14 residues. After removal of 4 bases from V and 4 bases from J, the junction contained 5 bases not matched to a gene. Germline CDR1 and CDR2: SGHRS and YFSETQ. This chain's CDR3 is CASSPGGVYNEQFF. The CDR3 DNA reads TGCGCCAGCAGCCCGGGGGGTGTTTACAATGAGCAGTTCTTC.

The J gene is TRBJ2-7, the V gene TRBV5-6; D is uncertain. The CDR3 contains 14 residues. Trimming took 2 bases from V and 4 from J, leaving 13 bases between them. In germline, CDR1 is SGHDT, CDR2 YYEEEE. The CDR3 here is CASSFLPDSYEQYF. In DNA, the CDR3 is TGTGCCAGCAGCTTTTTGCCAGACTCGTACGAGCAGTACTTC.

CDR3 sequence (DNA): TGTGCCAGCAGTGGAACGGGGGAATTGGGTTCGAACACTGAAGCTTTCTTT. Translation gives CASSGTGELGSNTEAFF. The V and J genes are TRBV28 and TRBJ1-1; a weak D match, TRBD1 (5 bases). Germline lookup yields CDR1 MDHEN and CDR2 SYDVKM. The ends were cut back, 5 bases at V and 1 base at J, with 20 bases in the middle. The CDR3 has 17 residues.

The genes are TRBV19 and TRBJ1-2; 8 bases map to TRBD1. This CDR3 has 14 amino acids. V was clipped by 4 bases and J by 4 bases; unmatched bases: 5. Germline V gene sequence: CDR1 LNHDA, CDR2 SQIVND (reference sequence). In DNA form, the CDR3 reads TGTGCCAGTAGTAGGGGACAGGCAGCCTATGGCTACACCTTC. Its translation is CASSRGQAAYGYTF.

This clone was recorded only once. The rearrangement uses TRBV7-2 and TRBJ2-1; 14 nucleotides line up with TRBD2. V shed 4 bases and J 3 bases; nucleotides not matched to a gene: 5. The germline gives CDR1 SGHTA, CDR2 FQGNSA. CDR3 length: 17 residues. The CDR3 region has the DNA TGTGCCAGCAGCTACCTGGGACTAGCGGGGGTCTACAATGAGCAGTTCTTC. This encodes CASSYLGLAGVYNEQFF. The full variable domain, in which reference TRBV7-2 and TRBJ2-1 provide the parts outside the CDR3, is GAGVSQSPSNKVTEKGKDVELRCDPISGHTALYWYRQSLGQGLEFLIYFQGNSAPDKSGLPSDRFSAERTGGSVSTLTIQRTQQEDSAVYLCASSYLGLAGVYNEQFFGPGTRLTVL.

The table lists this clone with a count of one. V and J are TRBV19 and TRBJ2-1; 8 bases fit TRBD2. The CDR3 spans 15 residues. Germline CDR1 is LNHDA and CDR2 is SQIVND (reference sequence). The V segment lost 4 bases and the J segment 5 bases; nucleotides outside the gene matches: 7. The CDR3 sequence is CASSRGLGSNNEQFF. CDR3 DNA sequence: TGTGCCAGTAGTAGGGGACTAGGGAGTAACAATGAGCAGTTCTTC.

J is TRBJ2-2 and V is TRBV4-2; TRBD1 matches at 7 bases. The junction had 5 bases not matched to a gene; V was cut back by 3 bases and J by 7 bases. The CDR3 sequence is 14 residues long. In germline, CDR1 is LGHNA, CDR2 YNFKEQ. In DNA, the CDR3 is TGTGCCAGCAGCCACGCTGACAGGGACGGGGAGCTGTTTTTT. Its protein product is CASSHADRDGELFF.

This clone came up a few times. J is TRBJ1-1 and V is TRBV14; D might be TRBD1 (5 bases). The V gene's germline CDR1 is SGHDN and CDR2 FVKESK. V lost 8 bases to trimming and J lost 6 bases, with 10 bases between them. CDR3 length: 11 amino acids. The CDR3 spells CASSRGSEAFF. The CDR3 DNA is TGTGCCAGCTCCCGGGGGTCTGAAGCTTTCTTT.

This chain joins TRBV10-3 and TRBJ2-7, with D tentatively TRBD2 (5 bases). Trimming pared 2 bases from V and 0 bases from J, leaving 14 bases between. The CDR3 consists of 16 residues. Germline V gene lookup returns CDR1 ENHRY and CDR2 SYGVKD. The CDR3 sequence is CAISERLAESSYEQYF. The CDR3 region has the DNA TGTGCCATCAGTGAGAGGCTAGCTGAGAGCTCCTACGAGCAGTACTTC.

The chain couples TRBV5-1 to TRBJ1-2, with 9 bases that match TRBD1. CDR3 length equals 14 residues. Germline V CDR1 and CDR2: SGHRS, YFSETQ. The J segment lost 3 bases and the V segment lost 4 bases, leaving 4 bases of the junction unmatched. The CDR3 loop is CASSIDRGDYGYTF. CDR3 in DNA: TGCGCCAGCAGCATCGACAGGGGGGACTATGGCTACACCTTC. Based on the CDR3 plus reference TRBV5-1 and TRBJ1-2, the full variable domain is KAGVTQTPRYLIKTRGQQVTLSCSPISGHRSVSWYQQTPGQGLQFLFEYFSETQRNKGNFPGRFSGRQFSNSRSEMNVSTLELGDSALYLCASSIDRGDYGYTFGSGTRLTVV.

V gene TRBV7-2 combines with J gene TRBJ1-6; D not resolved. Deletions cut 5 bases from V and 6 bases from J, with 8 bases between. The V gene's germline CDR1 is SGHTA and CDR2 FQGNSA. The length of the CDR3 is 13 residues. In DNA form, the CDR3 reads TGTGCCAGCAGCCTTAATCCTAATTCACCCCTCCACTTT. It translates to CASSLNPNSPLHF.

The V gene is TRBV5-1, the J gene TRBJ2-3; D unclear. This CDR3 is built from 11 residues. V lost 5 bases and J lost 4, with 5 bases in between. CDR1 and CDR2 from the germline V gene are SGHRS and YFSETQ. CDR3 nucleotide sequence: TGCGCCAGCAGTCAGTCAGATACGCAGTATTTT. It specifies CASSQSDTQYF.

The V gene is TRBV5-1, the J gene TRBJ1-4; 7 bases are shared with TRBD1. V was clipped by 6 bases and J by 7 bases; unmatched bases: 12. In germline, CDR1 is SGHRS, CDR2 YFSETQ. The CDR3 has 15 residues. The CDR3 region has the DNA TGCGCCAGCAAGGGTACTACAGGGGTATTTGAAAAACTGTTTTTT. Amino acids: CASKGTTGVFEKLFF.

J is TRBJ2-7 and V is TRBV11-3; 11 nucleotides line up with TRBD1. Germline V gene sequence: CDR1 SGHNT, CDR2 YENEEA. The V gene end was trimmed by 5 bases and the J gene end by 4 bases; junction bases not matched to a gene: 4. This CDR3 is 14 amino acids long. The CDR3 DNA reads TGTGCCAGCAGCCAAGGGACAGGGGGGTACGAGCAGTACTTC. Amino acid sequence: CASSQGTGGYEQYF. The whole variable domain, remainder taken from reference TRBV11-3 and TRBJ2-7, is EAGVVQSPRYKIIEKKQPVAFWCNPISGHNTLYWYLQNLGQGPELLIRYENEEAVDDSQLPKDRFSAERLKGVDSTLKIQPAELGDSAVYLCASSQGTGGYEQYFGPGTRLTVT.

V and J are TRBV7-3 and TRBJ2-7; D possibly corresponds to TRBD1 (6 bases). Trimming took off 5 bases at V and 0 bases at J, with 8 bases between the two ends. This CDR3 comprises 13 residues. The germline CDR1 and CDR2 sequences are SGHTA and FQGTGA. The CDR3 bases are TGTGCCAGCAGCGCACAGGGCTCCTACGAGCAGTACTTC. Encoded protein: CASSAQGSYEQYF.

This chain connects TRBV28 to TRBJ1-4; TRBD1 might be the D (5 bases). Germline V gives CDR1 MDHEN, CDR2 SYDVKM. The CDR3 loop spans 16 amino acids. Trimming took 5 bases from V and 1 from J, leaving 14 bases between them. CDR3: CASSIRQIGTNEKLFF. CDR3 nucleotides: TGTGCCAGCAGTATAAGACAGATTGGAACTAATGAAAAACTGTTTTTT.

This sequence joins TRBV3-1 (or the pseudogene TRBV3-2) and TRBJ1-1; D is unclear. Per germline, CDR1 LGHDT and CDR2 YNNKEL (reference sequence). The CDR3 totals 13 residues. The V gene lost 2 bases and the J gene lost 0 bases, with 4 bases spanning the gap. This CDR3 is CASSQIMNTEAFF. The CDR3 nucleotides read TGTGCCAGCAGCCAAATTATGAACACTGAAGCTTTCTTT.

V usage is TRBV4-1 and J usage is TRBJ2-3; D is uncertain. V was clipped by 2 bases and J by 6 bases, with 12 bases between them. The germline CDR1 and CDR2 sequences are MGHRA and YSYEKL. This CDR3 spans 14 amino acids. The CDR3: CASSQILRSDTQYF. The CDR3 nucleotides read TGCGCCAGCAGCCAAATACTACGGTCGGATACGCAGTATTTT.

The rearrangement uses TRBV14 and TRBJ1-6; TRBD1 might be the D (6 bases). Looked up from germline, CDR1 is SGHDN and CDR2 is FVKESK. CDR3 length equals 16 residues. Trimming pared 1 base from V and 6 bases from J, leaving 13 bases between. DNA of the CDR3: TGTGCCAGCAGCCAAGGTGGGGGGGCCCTTAATTCACCCCTCCACTTT. Its protein product is CASSQGGGALNSPLHF. The variable domain in full, completed from reference TRBV14 and TRBJ1-6, reads EAGVTQFPSHSVIEKGQTVTLRCDPISGHDNLYWYRRVMGKEIKFLLHFVKESKQDESGMPNNRFLAERTGGTYSTLKVQPAELEDSGVYFCASSQGGGALNSPLHFGNGTRLTVT.

J is TRBJ1-2 and V is TRBV9; D not certain. Germline assignment: CDR1 SGDLS and CDR2 YYNGEE. The ends were cut back, 5 bases at V and 3 bases at J, with 11 bases in the middle. This CDR3 has 13 amino acids. This CDR3 is CASRRVTDYGYTF. In DNA form, the CDR3 reads TGTGCCAGCAGGCGTGTAACAGACTATGGCTACACCTTC.

V gene TRBV9 combines with J gene TRBJ2-1; D unclear. Trimming took 1 base from V and 1 from J, leaving 9 bases between them. CDR1 and CDR2 from the germline V gene are SGDLS and YYNGEE. CDR3 length: 15 amino acids. The chain's CDR3 is CASSVNWRSYNEQFF. CDR3 coding DNA: TGTGCCAGCAGCGTAAATTGGAGATCCTACAATGAGCAGTTCTTC.

V and J are TRBV6-5 and TRBJ1-2; D possibly corresponds to TRBD1 (5 bases). Germline-derived CDR1 and CDR2 are MNHEY and SVGAGI. The CDR3 runs to 15 residues. V lost 2 bases and J lost 3, with 13 bases in between. This CDR3 is CASSYRGGPHYGYTF. The CDR3, as DNA: TGTGCCAGCAGTTACCGGGGGGGTCCTCACTATGGCTACACCTTC.

The chain joins TRBV28 to TRBJ2-7, with unresolved D. V was cut by 2 bases and J by 0 bases, with 8 bases left in between. The length of the CDR3 is 14 residues. Looked up from germline, CDR1 is MDHEN and CDR2 is SYDVKM. The CDR3 loop reads CASSLQPSSYEQYF. DNA of the CDR3: TGTGCCAGCAGTTTACAGCCTAGCTCCTACGAGCAGTACTTC.